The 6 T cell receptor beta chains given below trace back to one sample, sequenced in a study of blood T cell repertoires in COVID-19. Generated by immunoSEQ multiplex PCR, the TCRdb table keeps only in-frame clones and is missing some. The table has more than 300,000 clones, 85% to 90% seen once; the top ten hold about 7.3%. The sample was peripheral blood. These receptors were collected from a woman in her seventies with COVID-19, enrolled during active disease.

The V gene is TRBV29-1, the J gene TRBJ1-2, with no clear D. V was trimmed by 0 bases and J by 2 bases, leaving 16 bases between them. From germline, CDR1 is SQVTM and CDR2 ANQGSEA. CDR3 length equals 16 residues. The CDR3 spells CSVEDRTGGPNYGYTF. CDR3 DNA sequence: TGCAGCGTTGAAGACAGGACGGGAGGCCCAAACTATGGCTACACCTTC. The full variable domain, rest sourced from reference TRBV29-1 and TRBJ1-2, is SAVISQKPSRDICQRGTSLTIQCQVDSQVTMMFWYRQQPGQSLTLIATANQGSEATYESGFVIDKFPISRPNLTFSTLTVSNMSPEDSSIYLCSVEDRTGGPNYGYTFGSGTRLTVV.

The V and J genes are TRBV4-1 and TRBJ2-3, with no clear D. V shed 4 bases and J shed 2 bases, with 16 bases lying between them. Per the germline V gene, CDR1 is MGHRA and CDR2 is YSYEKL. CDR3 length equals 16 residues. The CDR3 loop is CASSPPTAALTDTQYF. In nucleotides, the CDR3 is TGCGCCAGCAGCCCCCCAACGGCGGCCCTCACAGATACGCAGTATTTT.

CDR3 sequence (DNA): TGTGCCAGCAGTTATTTCTCAGGGGGCGAAGCGGGCGGCTACACCTTC. Its protein is CASSYFSGGEAGGYTF. The V and J genes are TRBV6-5 and TRBJ1-2, with 8 nucleotides matching TRBD1. Germline V CDR1 and CDR2: MNHEY, SVGAGI. The ends lost 3 bases at V and 8 bases at J; junction bases unmatched: 14. This CDR3 spans 16 amino acids.

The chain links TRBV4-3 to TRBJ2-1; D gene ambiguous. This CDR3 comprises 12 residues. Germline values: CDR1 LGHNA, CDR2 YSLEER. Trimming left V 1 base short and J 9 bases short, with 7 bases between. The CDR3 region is CASSQVQSEQFF. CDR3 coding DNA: TGCGCCAGCAGCCAAGTGCAGTCTGAGCAGTTCTTC.

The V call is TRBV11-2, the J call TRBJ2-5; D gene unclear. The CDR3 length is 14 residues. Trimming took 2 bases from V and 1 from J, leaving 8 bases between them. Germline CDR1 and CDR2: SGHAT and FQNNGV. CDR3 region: CASSLSQAQETQYF. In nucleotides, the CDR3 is TGTGCCAGCAGCTTAAGTCAGGCCCAAGAGACCCAGTACTTC.

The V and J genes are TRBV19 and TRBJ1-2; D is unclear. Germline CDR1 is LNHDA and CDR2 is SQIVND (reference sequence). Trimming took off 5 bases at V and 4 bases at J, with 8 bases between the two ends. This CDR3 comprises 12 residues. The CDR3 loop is CASSAGLYGYTF. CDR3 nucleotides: TGTGCCAGTAGTGCGGGTCTCTATGGCTACACCTTC.